This TCR beta chain appears in the sequencing data of a study of Ad26.COV2.S vaccination and SARS-CoV-2 variants. Study summary: In the COV1001 trial, the donor was in the Ad26.COV2.S arm. The authors gave Ad26.COV2.S intramuscularly, either once or twice 56 days apart.

Regarding treatment: roughly 18 received Ad26.COV2.S at low or high dose, single or two shots; a few received placebo; per-sample allocation not given. Day 63 after the first injection of vaccine or placebo was the sampling time. The individual, an adult aged 18-55 years, was a donor in Boston. Vaccine was an Ad26 vector expressing Wuhan-strain SARS-CoV-2 spike. Using immunoSEQ multiplex PCR, the repertoire was profiled, and TCRdb retains in-frame clones only, with some absent. The data contain about 350,000 clones, roughly 91% of them singletons. The CDR3 length is 15 residues. Germline-derived CDR1 and CDR2 are SGHTA and FQGNSA. Losses at the gene ends were 5 bases for V and 7 bases for J; bases not matched to a gene: 10.

The TCR comes from a person between 18 and 65 years old who received the Ad26.COV2.S COVID-19 vaccine or a placebo. The chain uses TRBV7-2 and TRBJ2-5; 10 positions agree with TRBD2. Sample: peripheral blood, taken in a trial of Ad26.COV2.S vaccine versus placebo. The CDR3 loop is CASSESGGTSVTQYF. CDR3 in DNA: TGTGCCAGCAGCGAATCGGGAGGGACTAGCGTGACCCAGTACTTC.